This entry features one T cell receptor beta chain sequence. What it binds is not known. The record originates from a study of a mutant IDH1 vaccine in newly diagnosed glioma. Study-wide context: Earlier treatment was radiotherapy, temozolomide, or both, with most getting both.

CDR1 and CDR2 from the germline V gene are SGHDT and YYEEEE. This CDR3 is 15 amino acids long. Trimming shortened V by 0 bases and J by 3 bases, and 7 bases separated the two germline ends. Regarding time point: week 23, last vaccination. A single vaccine dose contained 300 ug of mutant IDH1 20-mer peptide, and topical imiquimod was used with it. Only in-frame clones appear in the TCRdb table, and some are missing; sequencing was by immunoSEQ multiplex PCR. The sample shows some 80,000 clones, around 83% of them seen only once. The specimen comprised PBMCs, sampled from a glioma patient whose treatment included an IDH1 peptide vaccine. The V call is TRBV5-6, the J call TRBJ2-6; the D is unclear. The sequence came from a woman aged 45-60 years with glioma. CDR3 in DNA: TGTGCCAGCAGCTTGGGGGCTGGTGGGGCCAACGTCCTGACTTTC. Translated, it gives CASSLGAGGANVLTF.